These 27 T cell receptor beta chains came from one sample sequenced in a study of blood T cell repertoires in COVID-19. Sequenced by immunoSEQ multiplex PCR; TCRdb stores in-frame clones only, minus some. The repertoire consists of about 310,000 clones, with around 84% occurring once and the leading ten covering about 2%. Sequencing input: PBMCs or T cells enriched from blood (not recorded which). Receptors were obtained from a woman aged 25 to 39 who had been exposed to COVID-19.

The sample holds one count of this clone. The genes are TRBV25-1 and TRBJ2-7; 7 bases match TRBD2. The length of the CDR3 is 13 residues. Germline V gene data show CDR1 as MGHDK and CDR2 as SYGVNS. The V gene end was trimmed by 4 bases and the J gene end by 2 bases; junction bases not matched to a gene: 2. The CDR3 region has the DNA TGTGCCAGCAGTGGGGCGGGGGCCTACGAGCAGTACTTC. It yields the protein CASSGAGAYEQYF.

This clone was counted a few times. The rearrangement uses TRBV2 and TRBJ1-1; D perhaps matches TRBD1 (5 bases). Trimming shortened V by 1 base and J by 3 bases, and 9 bases separated the two germline ends. The CDR3 extends over 14 amino acids. Looked up from germline, CDR1 is SNHLY and CDR2 is FYNNEI. The CDR3 here is CASSEVRGYTEAFF. In DNA form, the CDR3 reads TGTGCCAGCAGTGAAGTAAGGGGATACACTGAAGCTTTCTTT.

The V and J genes are TRBV4-2 and TRBJ2-7; no definite D call. In germline, CDR1 is LGHNA, CDR2 YNFKEQ. This CDR3 spans 13 amino acids. The V end was cut by 2 bases, the J end by 7 bases, with 12 bases between. CDR3 amino acids: CASSQSTDREQYF. The CDR3 coding sequence is TGTGCCAGCAGCCAAAGTACTGATCGGGAGCAGTACTTC.

The J gene is TRBJ2-7, the V gene TRBV5-8; TRBD1 matches 9 bases. Per germline, CDR1 SGHTS and CDR2 YDEGEE. The length of the CDR3 is 13 residues. V lost 5 bases, J lost 5 bases, and 5 bases stayed unmatched. In DNA form, the CDR3 reads TGTGCCAGCAGATCGGGACAGGGAGACGAGCAGTACTTC. This gives the protein CASRSGQGDEQYF.

The rearrangement links TRBV7-9 to TRBJ2-7; D not certain. The ends were cut back, 1 base at V and 2 bases at J, with 6 bases in the middle. CDR3 size: 13 residues. Per the germline V gene, CDR1 is SEHNR and CDR2 is FQNEAQ (reference sequence). CDR3 in amino acids: CASSLGTAYEQYF. The CDR3 DNA reads as TGTGCCAGCAGCTTAGGAACGGCCTACGAGCAGTACTTC.

The V gene is TRBV5-1, the J gene TRBJ2-3; D gene unclear. CDR3 length: 17 amino acids. CDR1 is SGHRS and CDR2 is YFSETQ in the germline V gene. The V end was cut by 6 bases, the J end by 0 bases, with 20 bases between. The CDR3 sequence: CASTLPSGFSSTDTQYF. The CDR3 coding sequence is TGCGCCAGCACCCTACCATCCGGGTTCTCTAGCACAGATACGCAGTATTTT.

The count of this clone is one. The genes are TRBV7-2 and TRBJ2-5, with D possibly TRBD2 on 5 matching bases. Germline V gene lookup returns CDR1 SGHTA and CDR2 FQGNSA. The CDR3 has 14 amino acids. The V gene lost 7 bases and the J gene lost 2 bases, with 14 bases spanning the gap. Written as DNA, the CDR3 is TGTGCCAGCACCCTATCAGGCGGGCAAGAGACCCAGTACTTC. Protein sequence: CASTLSGGQETQYF.

On this clone: At one of its ends the junction is not consistent with the germline gene, which may arise from a read error. Other DNA sequences from this sample encode an identical CDR3 as well. The gene calls are TRBV7-9 and TRBJ1-2; D gene ambiguous. The length of the CDR3 is 15 residues. Germline V gene lookup returns CDR1 SEHNR and CDR2 FQNEAQ (reference sequence). The chain's CDR3 is CASSLVSPTNYGYTF. In DNA form, the CDR3 reads TGCGCCAGCAGCTTAGTGAGTCCTACTAACTATGGCTACACCTTC.

V usage is TRBV4-3 and J usage is TRBJ2-1; D not certain. Germline lookup yields CDR1 LGHNA and CDR2 YSLEER. This CDR3 contains 16 residues. Deletions cut 2 bases from V and 2 bases from J, with 13 bases between. The CDR3 loop reads CASSQYLAIPYNEQFF. DNA for the CDR3: TGCGCCAGCAGCCAATATCTCGCTATCCCCTACAATGAGCAGTTCTTC.

This clone appeared a few times. This sequence joins TRBV3-1 (or the pseudogene TRBV3-2) and TRBJ2-1; D is perhaps TRBD2 (5 bases). V was pared by 4 bases and J by 8 bases, with 21 bases between. CDR1 is LGHDT, CDR2 YNNKEL, per germline (reference sequence). The CDR3 runs to 16 residues. In DNA form, the CDR3 reads TGTGCCAGCAGCCCAGAGAGGGTCATTCAAAGGGATGAGCAGTTCTTC. This encodes CASSPERVIQRDEQFF.

The chain links TRBV6-5 to TRBJ2-7, with D possibly being TRBD2 (5 bases). Germline V gene data show CDR1 as MNHEY and CDR2 as SVGAGI. Trimming cost V 5 bases and J 2 bases, with 10 bases left between them. This CDR3 region has 13 residues. The CDR3 spells CASSLRGTYEQYF. The CDR3 region has the DNA TGTGCCAGCAGTCTCCGGGGTACCTACGAGCAGTACTTC.

The rearrangement joins TRBV4-2 to TRBJ2-5, with 7 bases matching TRBD2. Trimming at V came to 4 bases and at J to 4 bases, leaving 9 bases not matched to a gene. The CDR3 covers 15 residues. The germline gives CDR1 LGHNA, CDR2 YNFKEQ. The DNA of the CDR3 is TGTGCCAGCAGCCTGGGACTAAGGGTGGGAGAGACCCAGTACTTC. It specifies CASSLGLRVGETQYF.

The chain recombines TRBV5-1 with TRBJ1-6; possibly TRBD1 for D (5 bases). From germline, CDR1 is SGHRS and CDR2 YFSETQ. V was pared by 7 bases and J by 6 bases, with 26 bases between. The CDR3 length is 18 residues. In nucleotides, the CDR3 is TGCGCCAGCCGTCCCGGGACTCTCCGTAGGGGTTTTAATTCACCCCTCCACTTT. Translated: CASRPGTLRRGFNSPLHF.

The chain combines TRBV28 with TRBJ2-1, with 9 nucleotides matching TRBD1. Germline lookup yields CDR1 MDHEN and CDR2 SYDVKM. CDR3 length: 14 residues. V lost 10 bases to trimming and J lost 7 bases; unmatched junction nucleotides: 11. The CDR3 is CATLAQGAINEQFF. The CDR3 DNA reads as TGTGCCACCTTAGCACAGGGGGCTATTAATGAGCAGTTCTTC.

This clone was observed a handful of times. The chain couples TRBV18 to TRBJ1-2; tentatively, D is TRBD1 (6 bases). This CDR3 has 14 amino acids. Deletions cut 0 bases from V and 4 bases from J, with 9 bases between. From germline, CDR1 is KGHSH and CDR2 LQKENI. The CDR3 DNA sequence: TGTGCCAGCTCACCACCGCAGGGGTCCTATGGCTACACCTTC. Its protein is CASSPPQGSYGYTF.

V and J are TRBV12-3 or TRBV12-4 and TRBJ1-4; D is uncertain. This CDR3 is 13 amino acids long. The ends were cut back, 2 bases at V and 10 bases at J, with 11 bases in the middle. The chain's CDR3 is CASSLKSSVKLFF. DNA for the CDR3: TGTGCCAGCAGTTTAAAGTCATCGGTAAAACTGTTTTTT.

The CDR3 coding sequence is TGTGCCAGCAGCCCAGGACAGACCCACAATGAGCAGTTCTTC. Translated: CASSPGQTHNEQFF. The gene calls are TRBV7-3 and TRBJ2-1, with D tentatively TRBD1 (6 bases). Trimming left V 5 bases short and J 5 bases short, with 13 bases between. CDR1 and CDR2 (germline): SGHTA, FQGTGA. This CDR3 spans 14 amino acids.

J is TRBJ1-3 and V is TRBV6-1, with D unclear. Germline CDR1 reads MNHNS; CDR2 reads SASEGT. V was shortened by 3 bases and J by 2 bases, with 8 bases between the two germline ends. This CDR3 is 14 amino acids long. The DNA of the CDR3 is TGTGCCAGCAGTGATTCCGGGGCTGGAAACACCATATATTTT. Its protein is CASSDSGAGNTIYF.

This chain uses TRBV5-5 with TRBJ1-5; TRBD1 agrees at 9 bases. This CDR3 spans 13 amino acids. Germline V lookup: CDR1 SGHKS, CDR2 YYEKEE (reference sequence). The J segment lost 6 bases and the V segment lost 5 bases, leaving 3 bases of the junction unmatched. The CDR3: CASSWDRVQPQHF. Written as DNA, the CDR3 is TGTGCCAGCAGTTGGGACAGGGTTCAGCCCCAGCATTTT.

V gene TRBV6-5 combines with J gene TRBJ1-4; the D is unclear. Germline assignment: CDR1 MNHEY and CDR2 SVGAGI. The CDR3 runs to 15 residues. Trimming removed 11 bases from V and 2 bases from J, with 18 bases in between. In DNA, the CDR3 is TGTGCCGGTGGAGAGAGAGGTGCGACTAATGAAAAACTGTTTTTT. The encoded protein is CAGGERGATNEKLFF.

This chain joins TRBV29-1 and TRBJ1-1; TRBD1 matches at 9 bases. CDR1 SQVTM and CDR2 ANQGSEA come from the germline V gene. The CDR3 spans 13 residues. V lost 5 bases, J lost 2 bases, and 3 bases stayed unmatched. CDR3 loop: CSVMTGGNTEAFF. CDR3 coding DNA: TGCAGCGTTATGACAGGGGGAAACACTGAAGCTTTCTTT.

The chain combines TRBV10-3 with TRBJ1-1, with D perhaps matching TRBD1 (6 bases). The CDR3 contains 13 residues. Germline CDR1 and CDR2: ENHRY and SYGVKD. V lost 11 bases to trimming and J lost 2 bases, with 15 bases between them. CDR3 DNA: TGTGCCTACAAGACAGGTTTAAACACTGAAGCTTTCTTT. Translation: CAYKTGLNTEAFF.

The chain couples TRBV5-1 to TRBJ2-5, with D uncertain. V was pared by 3 bases and J by 5 bases, with 20 bases between. The CDR3 is 16 amino acids. Germline V lookup: CDR1 SGHRS, CDR2 YFSETQ. In DNA, the CDR3 is TGCGCCAGCAGCTCGTCACCTAGTAGTGTTCTGGAGACCCAGTACTTC. It yields the protein CASSSSPSSVLETQYF. The entire variable domain, with the rest obtained from reference TRBV5-1 and TRBJ2-5, is as follows: KAGVTQTPRYLIKTRGQQVTLSCSPISGHRSVSWYQQTPGQGLQFLFEYFSETQRNKGNFPGRFSGRQFSNSRSEMNVSTLELGDSALYLCASSSSPSSVLETQYFGPGTRLLVL.

The CDR3 sequence is CASSQEWTSGGSALNTGELFF. The CDR3 coding sequence is TGTGCCAGCAGCCAAGAATGGACTAGCGGGGGGTCCGCCTTGAACACCGGGGAGCTGTTTTTT. This chain uses TRBV4-2 with TRBJ2-2, with 14 bases that match TRBD2. Germline assignment: CDR1 LGHNA and CDR2 YNFKEQ. The V and J ends lost 0 bases and 1 base, in that order; junction bases with no gene match: 10. CDR3 size: 21 residues.

This clone has only one observation. The gene calls are TRBV2 and TRBJ2-1, with 7 bases fitting TRBD2. The CDR3 covers 13 residues. CDR1 is SNHLY and CDR2 is FYNNEI in the germline V gene. The V segment lost 5 bases and the J segment 7 bases; nucleotides outside the gene matches: 5. The CDR3 loop is CASSWGGWNEQFF. Written as DNA, the CDR3 is TGTGCCAGCAGTTGGGGGGGGTGGAATGAGCAGTTCTTC.

The CDR3 sequence: CASSLVQWGEWRRYNEQFF. In DNA, the CDR3 is TGTGCCAGCAGCTTAGTACAGTGGGGGGAATGGCGGAGGTACAATGAGCAGTTCTTC. The chain has TRBV7-2 and TRBJ2-1, with D tentatively TRBD2 (6 bases). Germline V gene sequence: CDR1 SGHTA, CDR2 FQGNSA. V dropped 1 base and J dropped 4 bases, with 23 bases sitting between them. The CDR3 covers 19 residues.

This clone has just a few counts. V and J are TRBV7-2 and TRBJ1-1, with D possibly TRBD1 on 6 matching bases. CDR1 and CDR2 (germline): SGHTA, FQGNSA. The CDR3 contains 13 residues. Trimming stripped 5 bases from V and 7 bases from J, with 14 bases between. The chain's CDR3 is CASSPQGLGEAFF. For the CDR3, the DNA is TGTGCCAGCAGCCCACAGGGTTTAGGTGAAGCTTTCTTT. Supplemented by reference TRBV7-2 and TRBJ1-1, the full variable domain reads GAGVSQSPSNKVTEKGKDVELRCDPISGHTALYWYRQSLGQGLEFLIYFQGNSAPDKSGLPSDRFSAERTGGSVSTLTIQRTQQEDSAVYLCASSPQGLGEAFFGQGTRLTVV.